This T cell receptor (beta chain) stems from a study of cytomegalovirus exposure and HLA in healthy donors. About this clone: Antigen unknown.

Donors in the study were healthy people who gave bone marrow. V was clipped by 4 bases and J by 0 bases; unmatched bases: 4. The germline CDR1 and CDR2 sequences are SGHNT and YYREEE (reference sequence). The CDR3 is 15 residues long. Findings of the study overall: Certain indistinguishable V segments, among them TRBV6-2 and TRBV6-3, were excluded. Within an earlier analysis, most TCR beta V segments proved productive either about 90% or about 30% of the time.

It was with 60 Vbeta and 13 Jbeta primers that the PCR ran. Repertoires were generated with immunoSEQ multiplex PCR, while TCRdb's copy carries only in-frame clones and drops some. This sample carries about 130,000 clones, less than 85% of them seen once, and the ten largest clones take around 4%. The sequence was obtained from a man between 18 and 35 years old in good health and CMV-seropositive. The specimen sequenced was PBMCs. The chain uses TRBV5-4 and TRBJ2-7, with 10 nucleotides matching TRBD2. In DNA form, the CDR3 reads TGTGCCAGCAGCCTACTAGCGGGAAACTCCTACGAGCAGTACTTC. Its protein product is CASSLLAGNSYEQYF.